Following are 16 T cell receptor beta chains from one sample sequenced in a study of beta chain features in type 1 diabetes. cDNA synthesis used the whole RNA isolate, giving expressed TCRB sequences. Using immunoSEQ multiplex PCR, the repertoire was profiled, and TCRdb retains in-frame clones only, with some absent. Among some 150,000 clones, approximately 52% were seen once, and the ten largest hold roughly 0.4%. Sequences were obtained from Tregs from blood. The origin of the receptors is a man between 18 and 29 years old in good health.

The chain links TRBV6-1 to TRBJ2-7; 10 bases map to TRBD1. This CDR3 region has 15 residues. The V and J ends lost 3 bases and 3 bases, in that order; junction bases with no gene match: 5. In germline, CDR1 is MNHNS, CDR2 SASEGT. CDR3 DNA: TGTGCCAGCAGTGAGCCGGGACAGGGGAGCTACGAGCAGTACTTC. Its translation is CASSEPGQGSYEQYF.

The rearrangement links TRBV9 to TRBJ2-7; 9 nucleotides line up with TRBD1. Looked up from germline, CDR1 is SGDLS and CDR2 is YYNGEE. J gave up 9 bases and V 0 bases, and 4 bases lay outside the gene matches. The length of the CDR3 is 13 residues. The CDR3, as DNA: TGTGCCAGCAGCGTAGGGACAGGGGTGGCGCAGTACTTC. Translation: CASSVGTGVAQYF. Complete variable domain (other parts from reference TRBV9 and TRBJ2-7): DSGVTQTPKHLITATGQRVTLRCSPRSGDLSVYWYQQSLDQGLQFLIQYYNGEERAKGNILERFSAQQFPDLHSELNLSSLELGDSALYFCASSVGTGVAQYFGPGTRLTVT.

This rearrangement joins TRBV5-1 to TRBJ2-7; the match to TRBD2 covers 8 bases. J gave up 3 bases and V 0 bases, and 8 bases lay outside the gene matches. CDR1 SGHRS and CDR2 YFSETQ come from the germline V gene. The CDR3 covers 16 residues. The CDR3 nucleotides read TGCGCCAGCAGCTTGGGGAAGTTAGCGGGGATCTACGAGCAGTACTTC. As protein: CASSLGKLAGIYEQYF.

The chain employs TRBV18 and TRBJ1-3, with unresolved D. The CDR3 has 16 residues. Trimming pared 2 bases from V and 2 bases from J, leaving 13 bases between. Germline CDR1 is KGHSH and CDR2 is LQKENI. CDR3 DNA sequence: TGTGCCAGCTCACCAGGCCAGAGGATAACTGGAAACACCATATATTTT. Translated, it gives CASSPGQRITGNTIYF.

This clone came up a few times. J is TRBJ2-7 and V is TRBV5-1; D remains ambiguous. V was clipped by 5 bases and J by 3 bases, with 15 bases between them. Germline V gives CDR1 SGHRS, CDR2 YFSETQ. CDR3 length equals 14 residues. Here the CDR3 reads CASSKDTVGYEQYF. The CDR3, as DNA: TGCGCCAGCAGTAAAGACACCGTCGGCTACGAGCAGTACTTC. Based on the CDR3 plus reference TRBV5-1 and TRBJ2-7, the full variable domain is KAGVTQTPRYLIKTRGQQVTLSCSPISGHRSVSWYQQTPGQGLQFLFEYFSETQRNKGNFPGRFSGRQFSNSRSEMNVSTLELGDSALYLCASSKDTVGYEQYFGPGTRLTVT.

The chain carries TRBV18 and TRBJ1-5; weak D call: TRBD1 (6 bases). The V gene's germline CDR1 is KGHSH and CDR2 LQKENI. V lost 4 bases and J lost 0, with 7 bases in between. The CDR3 is 14 residues long. CDR3 loop: CASSQGVSNQPQHF. CDR3 coding DNA: TGTGCCAGCTCACAGGGGGTTAGCAATCAGCCCCAGCATTTT. Full variable domain (rest looked up from reference TRBV18 and TRBJ1-5): NAGVMQNPRHLVRRRGQEARLRCSPMKGHSHVYWYRQLPEEGLKFMVYLQKENIIDESGMPKERFSAEFPKEGPSILRIQQVVRGDSAAYFCASSQGVSNQPQHFGDGTRLSIL.

The V gene is TRBV5-6, the J gene TRBJ1-2, with D maybe TRBD1 (6 bases). Germline-derived CDR1 and CDR2 are SGHDT and YYEEEE. This CDR3 has 14 amino acids. Trimming shortened V by 4 bases and J by 4 bases, and 14 bases separated the two germline ends. CDR3 nucleotides: TGTGCCAGCAGCGTGAACAGGGCCAGCTATGGCTACACCTTC. Residues: CASSVNRASYGYTF.

There are a few counts of this clone. The J gene is TRBJ2-2, the V gene TRBV5-4; TRBD2 agrees at 8 bases. With 4 bases clipped from V and 0 bases from J, the junction kept 5 bases outside the gene matches. The CDR3 is made up of 16 amino acids. Germline V gene data show CDR1 as SGHNT and CDR2 as YYREEE (reference sequence). The CDR3 bases are TGTGCCAGCAGCCCGGGGGGGGGTACGAACACCGGGGAGCTGTTTTTT. Protein product: CASSPGGGTNTGELFF.

A single count supports this clone. The rearrangement uses TRBV28 and TRBJ1-2, with D uncertain. V lost 8 bases and J 1 base, leaving 8 bases between the germline ends. The CDR3 loop spans 12 amino acids. The V gene's germline CDR1 is MDHEN and CDR2 SYDVKM. The CDR3 coding sequence is TGTGCCAGCTCACAATTTAACTATGGCTACACCTTC. Amino acid sequence: CASSQFNYGYTF.

The rearrangement uses TRBV19 and TRBJ1-1; tentative D call: TRBD1 (6 bases). Looked up from germline, CDR1 is LNHDA and CDR2 is SQIVND (reference sequence). Trimming stripped 7 bases from V and 5 bases from J, with 20 bases between. The CDR3 extends over 15 amino acids. CDR3 sequence: CASNTPRQAKTEAFF. In DNA form, the CDR3 reads TGTGCCAGTAATACGCCAAGACAGGCGAAGACTGAAGCTTTCTTT. The full variable domain, in which reference TRBV19 and TRBJ1-1 provide the parts outside the CDR3, is DGGITQSPKYLFRKEGQNVTLSCEQNLNHDAMYWYRQDPGQGLRLIYYSQIVNDFQKGDIAEGYSVSREKKESFPLTVTSAQKNPTAFYLCASNTPRQAKTEAFFGQGTRLTVV.

The rearrangement links TRBV19 to TRBJ2-3, with D possibly TRBD2 on 5 matching bases. This CDR3 has 15 residues. The V end lost 4 bases, the J end lost 5 bases, and 16 bases lay between the germline ends. Germline CDR1 and CDR2: LNHDA and SQIVND (reference sequence). CDR3 nucleotide sequence: TGTGCCAGTAGTACCACCGGGATAACTATAGATACGCAGTATTTT. The encoded protein is CASSTTGITIDTQYF.

The chain is built from TRBV10-3 and TRBJ2-4, with 13 bases that match TRBD2. CDR3 length equals 18 residues. Germline V CDR1 and CDR2: ENHRY, SYGVKD. The junction had 6 bases not matched to a gene; V was cut back by 0 bases and J by 4 bases. DNA of the CDR3: TGTGCCATCAGTGAGTCGGGACTAGCGGGGACGGAAAAAAACATTCAGTACTTC. This sequence encodes CAISESGLAGTEKNIQYF.

This clone was counted only a few times. This sequence joins TRBV7-2 and TRBJ1-5; no clear D gene. Trimming stripped 6 bases from V and 2 bases from J, with 11 bases between. CDR1 is SGHTA and CDR2 is FQGNSA in the germline V gene. The CDR3 spans 14 residues. CDR3 coding DNA: TGTGCCAGCAGTCGCGTTCTGGGCAATCAGCCCCAGCATTTT. Translating it yields CASSRVLGNQPQHF.

The V call is TRBV4-3, the J call TRBJ2-5, with unresolved D. The V and J ends lost 0 bases and 4 bases respectively, with 9 bases between them. This CDR3 comprises 14 residues. Germline V gene lookup returns CDR1 LGHNA and CDR2 YSLEER. CDR3 in amino acids: CASSQDEAVETQYF. The CDR3 DNA reads TGCGCCAGCAGCCAAGATGAGGCTGTAGAGACCCAGTACTTC.

This clone turned up a few times. The chain carries TRBV2 and TRBJ1-6; 8 nucleotides line up with TRBD1. The germline gives CDR1 SNHLY, CDR2 FYNNEI. This CDR3 is 15 amino acids long. J lost 9 bases, V lost 6 bases, and 10 bases had no gene match. The CDR3 region is CASRYGTGWGSPLHF. CDR3 bases: TGTGCCAGCAGATACGGGACAGGCTGGGGTTCACCCCTCCACTTT.

This chain connects TRBV18 to TRBJ1-1; no clear D gene. V lost 2 bases, J lost 8 bases, and 6 bases lay in between. There are 11 residues in the CDR3. Germline CDR1 KGHSH, CDR2 LQKENI. For the CDR3, the DNA is TGTGCCAGCTCACCAGAGAGGGAAGCTTTCTTT. Translating gives CASSPEREAFF.